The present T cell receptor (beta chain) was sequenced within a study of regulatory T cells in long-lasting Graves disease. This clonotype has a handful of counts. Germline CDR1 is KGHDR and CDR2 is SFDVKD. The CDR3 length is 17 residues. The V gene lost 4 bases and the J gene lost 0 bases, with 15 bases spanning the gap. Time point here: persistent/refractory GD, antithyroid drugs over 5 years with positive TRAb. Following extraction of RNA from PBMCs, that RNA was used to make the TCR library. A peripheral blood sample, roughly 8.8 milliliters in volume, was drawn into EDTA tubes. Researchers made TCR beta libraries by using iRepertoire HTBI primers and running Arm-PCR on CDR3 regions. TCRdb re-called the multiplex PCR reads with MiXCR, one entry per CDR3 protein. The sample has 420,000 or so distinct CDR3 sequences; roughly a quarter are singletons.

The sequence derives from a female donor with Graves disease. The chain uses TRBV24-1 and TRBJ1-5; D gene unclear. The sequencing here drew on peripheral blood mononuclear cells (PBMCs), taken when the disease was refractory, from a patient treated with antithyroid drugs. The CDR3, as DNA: TGTGCCACCAGTGACGCCGAAGCAGGCAATAGCAATCAGCCCCAGCATTTT. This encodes CATSDAEAGNSNQPQHF.